This TCR beta chain was documented in a study of tumor and adjacent non-tumor tissue in lung cancer. A modified ARM-PCR protocol with three rounds of nested PCR amplified TCRbeta. Each CDR3 protein gets one entry after TCRdb re-called the multiplex PCR reads with MiXCR. The table includes more than 70,000 distinct CDR3 sequences, around two thirds detected once. Only a few counts were recorded for this clonotype. What it binds is not known. RNA was extracted from bulk tissue without any cell sorting. Study conclusions and caveats: TCR diversity was significantly greater in tumor than normal lung tissue.

CDR3 length: 14 amino acids. Trimming shortened V by 3 bases and J by 2 bases, and 11 bases separated the two germline ends. CDR1 and CDR2 from the germline V gene are DFQATT and SNEGSKA (reference sequence). Sequenced: lung tumor tissue. The sequence was obtained from a man between 65 and 80 years old with non-small cell lung cancer. The chain combines TRBV20-1 with TRBJ1-5; D ambiguous. For the CDR3, the DNA is TGCAGTGCTAGTTTGGGGAGGGGCAATCAGCCCCAGCATTTT. Amino acid sequence: CSASLGRGNQPQHF.